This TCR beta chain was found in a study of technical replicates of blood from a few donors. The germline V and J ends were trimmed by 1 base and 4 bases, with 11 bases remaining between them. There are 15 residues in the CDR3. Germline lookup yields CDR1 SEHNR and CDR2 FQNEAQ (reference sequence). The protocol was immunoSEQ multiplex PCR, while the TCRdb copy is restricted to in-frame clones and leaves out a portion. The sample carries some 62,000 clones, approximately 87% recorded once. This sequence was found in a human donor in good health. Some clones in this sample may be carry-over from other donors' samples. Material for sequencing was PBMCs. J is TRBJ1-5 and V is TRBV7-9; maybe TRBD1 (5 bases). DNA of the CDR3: TGTGCCAGCAGCTTAGGGGCAGGGTTAAATCAGCCCCAGCATTTT. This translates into CASSLGAGLNQPQHF.